This TCR beta chain was identified in a study of blood T cell repertoires in COVID-19. Whole-study context: Both acute and convalescent COVID-19 samples were obtained from the United States, Italy and Spain. T cells, B-cell-depleted T cells, or PBMCs provided the cDNA or gDNA that served as material.

Produced via immunoSEQ multiplex PCR; TCRdb's table is partial and in-frame only. The sample carries about 230,000 clones, about 83% recorded once. Trimming cost V 2 bases and J 4 bases, with 15 bases left between them. The germline V gene encodes CDR1 SGHRS and CDR2 YFSETQ. CDR3 length: 15 residues. The sequence came from a man at least 80 years old with acute or convalescent COVID-19. V is TRBV5-1 and J is TRBJ2-5; D is perhaps TRBD1 (5 bases). The sample consisted of peripheral blood. The CDR3 reads CASSLGQGVRETQYF. CDR3 nucleotides: TGCGCCAGCAGCTTAGGCCAGGGCGTGAGAGAGACCCAGTACTTC.